The T cell receptor (beta chain) described here comes from a study of identical twins. This clonotype was observed a few times. A universal primer site was incorporated via template switching, and the cDNA contained unique molecular identifiers. TCRdb fed the 5' RACE reads into MiXCR, producing one record per CDR3 protein. The repertoire holds 400,000 to 500,000 distinct CDR3 sequences, with 18% as singletons. The source material was naive T cells sorted from blood. The source is a middle-aged man in good health.

CDR3 in DNA: TGTGCCAGCTACACGAGCTCCTATAATTCACCCCTCCACTTT. Protein: CASYTSSYNSPLHF. This chain joins TRBV28 and TRBJ1-6; D gene uncertain. Trimming removed 8 bases from V and 0 bases from J, with 8 bases in between. This CDR3 is built from 14 residues. Germline CDR1 is MDHEN and CDR2 is SYDVKM.